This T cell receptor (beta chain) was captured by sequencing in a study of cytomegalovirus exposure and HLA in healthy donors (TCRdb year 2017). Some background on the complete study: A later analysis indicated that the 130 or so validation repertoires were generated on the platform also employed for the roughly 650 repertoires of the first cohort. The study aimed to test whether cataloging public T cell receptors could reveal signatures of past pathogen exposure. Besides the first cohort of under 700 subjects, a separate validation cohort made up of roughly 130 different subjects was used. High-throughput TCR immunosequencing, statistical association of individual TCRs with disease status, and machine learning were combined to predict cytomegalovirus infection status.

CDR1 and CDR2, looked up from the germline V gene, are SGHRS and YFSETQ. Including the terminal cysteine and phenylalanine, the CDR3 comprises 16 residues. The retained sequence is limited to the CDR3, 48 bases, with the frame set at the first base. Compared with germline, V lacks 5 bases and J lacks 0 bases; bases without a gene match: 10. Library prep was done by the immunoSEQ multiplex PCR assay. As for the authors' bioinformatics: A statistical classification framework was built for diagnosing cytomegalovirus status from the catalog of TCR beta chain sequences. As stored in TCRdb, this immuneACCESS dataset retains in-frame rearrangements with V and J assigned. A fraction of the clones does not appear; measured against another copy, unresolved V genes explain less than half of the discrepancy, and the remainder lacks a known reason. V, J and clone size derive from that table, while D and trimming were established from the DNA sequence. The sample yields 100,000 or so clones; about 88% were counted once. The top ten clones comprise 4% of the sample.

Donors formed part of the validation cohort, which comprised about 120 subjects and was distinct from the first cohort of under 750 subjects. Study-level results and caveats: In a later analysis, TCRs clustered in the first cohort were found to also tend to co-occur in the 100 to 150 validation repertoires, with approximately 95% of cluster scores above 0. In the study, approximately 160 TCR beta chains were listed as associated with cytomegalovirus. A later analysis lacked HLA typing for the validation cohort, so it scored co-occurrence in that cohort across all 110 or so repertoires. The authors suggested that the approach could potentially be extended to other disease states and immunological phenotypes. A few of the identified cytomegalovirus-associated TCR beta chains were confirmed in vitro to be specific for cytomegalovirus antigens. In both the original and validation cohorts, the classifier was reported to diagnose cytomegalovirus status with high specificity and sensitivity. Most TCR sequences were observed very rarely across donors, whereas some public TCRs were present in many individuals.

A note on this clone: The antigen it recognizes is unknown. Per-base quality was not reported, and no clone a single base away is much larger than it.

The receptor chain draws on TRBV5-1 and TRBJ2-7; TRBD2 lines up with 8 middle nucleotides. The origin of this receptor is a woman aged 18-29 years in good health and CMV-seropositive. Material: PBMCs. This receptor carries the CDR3 CASRHGRGADSYEQYF. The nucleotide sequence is TGCGCCAGCAGACACGGGAGGGGAGCCGACTCCTACGAGCAGTACTTC.